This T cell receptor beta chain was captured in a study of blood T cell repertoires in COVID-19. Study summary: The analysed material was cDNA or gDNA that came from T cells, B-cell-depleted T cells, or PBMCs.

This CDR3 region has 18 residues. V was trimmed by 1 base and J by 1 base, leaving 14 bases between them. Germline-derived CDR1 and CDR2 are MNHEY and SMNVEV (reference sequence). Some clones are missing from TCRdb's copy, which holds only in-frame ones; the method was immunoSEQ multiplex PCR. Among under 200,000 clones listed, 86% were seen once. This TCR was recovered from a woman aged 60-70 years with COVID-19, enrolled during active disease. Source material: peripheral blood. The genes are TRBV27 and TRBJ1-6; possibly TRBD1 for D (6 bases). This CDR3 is CASSLYSHRASYNSPLHF. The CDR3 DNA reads TGTGCCAGCAGTTTATATTCCCACAGGGCTTCCTATAATTCACCCCTCCACTTT.